This TCR beta chain was recorded in a study of T cell changes during pregnancy in multiple sclerosis (dated by TCRdb to the late 2010s). Broadly, across the study: The study examined how the T cell repertoire changed over the course of pregnancy in women with multiple sclerosis.

Library preparation employed the immunoSEQ multiplex PCR assay. What TCRdb holds here is the immuneACCESS table cut down to in-frame rearrangements. Part of the clones is not present; checked against another copy, under half of the missing clones reflect an unresolved V gene, and the others are unexplained. The sample table lists around 40,000 clones, roughly nine tenths of them with a count of one. In total, the top ten clones hold more than 5% of the sample. This clone was recorded a few times. The target of this receptor is not known. Per-nucleotide qualities are absent, and no much larger clonotype sits a single base away. This clonotype was obtained from a female donor with multiple sclerosis, enrolled in a pregnancy study. The specimen was CD8+ T cells from peripheral blood mononuclear cells, collected in the third trimester of pregnancy.

The bases read TGTGCCAGCAGTGGGGGGCCAGACACCGGGGAGCTGTTTTTT. It encodes CASSGGPDTGELFF. Recombination connected TRBV6-4 to TRBJ2-2; TRBD1 might be the D gene, on 6 matching bases. V loses 4 bases, J loses 3 bases, and the germline ends lie 9 bases apart. Taken from cysteine to phenylalanine, the CDR3 has 14 residues. Just CDR3 DNA is preserved here, 42 bases in frame from base 1. The germline V gene provides CDR1 MRHNA and CDR2 SNTAGT.